The rows below give T cell receptor beta chains drawn from one sample of a study of cytomegalovirus exposure and HLA in healthy donors. The assay was immunoSEQ multiplex PCR, and TCRdb's table has in-frame clones only and misses some. This sample has approximately 220,000 clones, with approximately 88% found just once. Sequencing was done on a sample of PBMCs. These receptors all come from a boy aged 2 to 10 in good health and CMV-seronegative. CDR3s include the opening cysteine and the closing phenylalanine or tryptophan.

CDR3,V
CAWSEGGRTDTQYF,TRBV30
CASSYAVSGNTIYF,TRBV6-5
CASSSRPWQLRVEGTQYF,TRBV5-6
CASSLGQGVYEQYF,TRBV5-8
CASSLEGQGVEQYF,TRBV11-2
CASSLGASVSYEQYF,TRBV7-9
CASSLDFSGNTIYF,TRBV5-6
CASSGPYGGRHNEQFF,TRBV25-1
CASSPFKGTSETQYF,TRBV9
CASSPGGGTDTQYF,TRBV7-3
CASSQPVNEQFF,TRBV16
CASSRQGDYYGYTF,TRBV6-5